These T cell receptor beta chains were read from a single sample in a study of cytomegalovirus exposure and HLA in healthy donors. Clones were read by immunoSEQ multiplex PCR, and TCRdb kept only the in-frame ones, dropping some. The repertoire holds 150,000 to 200,000 clones, approximately 85% seen once, with roughly 10% in the top ten. Sequencing used PBMCs. The receptors were sampled from a man aged 18-30 years in good health and CMV-seropositive. The CDR3 runs from the conserved cysteine through the conserved F or W. The D gene is left open where the match is weak. A row's size may be missing; if present it is once, few, many or a size class.

CDR3 protein,CDR3 DNA,D gene,V gene,clone size,J gene
CASSLGHTEAFF,TGTGCCAGTAGTCTGGGCCACACTGAAGCTTTCTTT,-,TRBV19,few,TRBJ1-1
CAWSRGQGLSGYTF,TGTGCCTGGAGTCGAGGACAGGGACTAAGCGGCTACACCTTC,TRBD1,TRBV30,-,TRBJ1-2
CAWAQGTYEQYF,TGTGCCTGGGCACAGGGAACCTACGAGCAGTACTTC,-,TRBV30,-,TRBJ2-7
CASSLAGPYEQYF,TGTGCCAGCAGCTTAGCAGGCCCCTACGAGCAGTACTTC,-,TRBV11-2,-,TRBJ2-7
CASSATPRLDTQYF,TGTGCCAGCAGCGCGACTCCTCGACTTGATACGCAGTATTTT,-,TRBV9,-,TRBJ2-3
CASSLDRANSPLHF,TGTGCCAGCAGCTTAGACAGGGCTAATTCACCCCTCCACTTT,-,TRBV7-8,-,TRBJ1-6
CASGDRGTEAFF,TGTGCCAGTGGAGACAGGGGCACTGAAGCTTTCTTT,TRBD1,TRBV19,-,TRBJ1-1
CASSSPGQGRDNSPLHF,TGTGCCAGTAGTTCCCCGGGACAGGGGAGAGACAATTCACCCCTCCACTTT,TRBD1,TRBV19,-,TRBJ1-6
CASSVEEASYTDTQYF,TGTGCCAGCAGCGTAGAAGAGGCCTCCTACACAGATACGCAGTATTTT,-,TRBV9,-,TRBJ2-3
CASSQDYGGPADTQYF,TGTGCCAGCAGCCAAGATTACGGGGGTCCGGCAGATACGCAGTATTTT,-,TRBV4-2,-,TRBJ2-3
CASSLLGAKNTEAFF,TGCGCCAGCAGCTTGTTGGGGGCAAAGAACACTGAAGCTTTCTTT,-,TRBV5-1,-,TRBJ1-1
CASNTGTGGTGELFF,TGTGCCAGTAATACCGGGACAGGGGGCACCGGGGAGCTGTTTTTT,TRBD1,TRBV19,-,TRBJ2-2
CATSNGRGIYGYTF,TGTGCCACCAGCAATGGGAGAGGGATCTATGGCTACACCTTC,-,TRBV15,-,TRBJ1-2
CASSQIIRGSTYNEQFF,TGTGCCAGCAGCCAAATAATTAGGGGGTCAACCTACAATGAGCAGTTCTTC,-,TRBV4-2,-,TRBJ2-1
CASSSTSGNTIYF,TGTGCCAGCAGCTCTACCTCTGGAAACACCATATATTTT,-,TRBV9,-,TRBJ1-3
CASSLPGLAGGGNEQFF,TGTGCCAGCAGCTTGCCGGGACTAGCGGGGGGCGGGAATGAGCAGTTCTTC,TRBD2,TRBV7-6,-,TRBJ2-1
CASSFSVGELFF,TGTGCCAGCAGTTTCTCGGTAGGGGAGCTGTTTTTT,-,TRBV27,-,TRBJ2-2
CASSLGQGVVKYGYTF,TGCGCCAGCAGCTTAGGACAGGGGGTGGTGAAGTATGGCTACACCTTC,TRBD1,TRBV5-1,-,TRBJ1-2
CASNRGGGANEQFF,TGTGCCAGCAATAGGGGCGGGGGGGCGAATGAGCAGTTCTTC,TRBD2,TRBV2,-,TRBJ2-1